Relative to its sample, the clone carrying this T cell receptor beta chain is medium-sized. Its antigen remains unidentified. The CDR3 contains 14 residues. V was shortened by 7 bases and J by 2 bases, with 14 bases between the two germline ends. Germline lookup yields CDR1 MNHNS and CDR2 SASEGT. This specimen comes from a study of lung T cells in sarcoidosis with Löfgren's syndrome. Study results and limitations: The most expanded V genes in Löfgren's patients were reportedly TRAV12-1 and TRBV2.

A single record per CDR3 protein comes from TCRdb applying MiXCR to the reads. The data contain just under 20,000 distinct CDR3 sequences, 20% to 25% of them singletons. Sequences were obtained from CD4+ T cells from PBMCs. The TCR comes from a human donor with sarcoidosis (Löfgren's syndrome or another form), or a control subject (not recorded which). The rearrangement joins TRBV6-1 to TRBJ2-5; D is perhaps TRBD1 (6 bases). CDR3 in amino acids: CASTNGQSQETQYF. The CDR3 nucleotides are TGTGCCAGCACCAACGGACAGTCTCAAGAGACCCAGTACTTC.